This TCR beta chain is drawn from a study of Graves' ophthalmopathy and Graves' hyperthyroidism. Study context: The stable label applied to hyperthyroidism with no ophthalmopathy within 18 months of follow-up.

Researchers turned away patients with other autoimmune diseases, uncontrolled infections, pregnancy or lactation. Amplifying from RNA transcripts, the study obtained TCR beta CDR3 regions. HTBI-primed RT-PCR formed the first round, and a multiplex PCR formed the second. TCRdb analysed the multiplex PCR reads with MiXCR anew, one entry per CDR3 protein. The sample lists 450,000 to 600,000 distinct CDR3 sequences, roughly 40% seen once, with approximately 4.1% in the top ten. This clonotype was observed at least ten times. Germline V lookup: CDR1 SGHRS, CDR2 YFSETQ. This CDR3 contains 16 residues. The germline V and J ends were trimmed by 0 bases and 7 bases, with 14 bases remaining between them.

V gene TRBV5-1 combines with J gene TRBJ1-6; D possibly corresponds to TRBD1 (5 bases). This TCR was recovered from an adult man with Graves' hyperthyroidism. The sample was peripheral blood or thyroid tissue (not recorded which). In nucleotides, the CDR3 is TGCGCCAGCAGCTTGGACAGGTCGTATAGGAATTCACCCCTCCACTTT. Its translation is CASSLDRSYRNSPLHF.